The 26 T cell receptor beta chains listed next were all sequenced from one sample in a study of blood T cell repertoires in COVID-19. Produced via immunoSEQ multiplex PCR; TCRdb's table is partial and in-frame only. The sample lists about 310,000 clones, 90% seen once, with around 0.96% in the top ten. Sequencing input: peripheral blood. The receptors come from a woman between 35 and 50 years old with COVID-19, enrolled during active disease.

V gene TRBV3-1 (or the pseudogene TRBV3-2) combines with J gene TRBJ2-7, with a tentative D call TRBD1 (6 bases). V lost 4 bases and J lost 7, with 20 bases in between. Looked up from germline, CDR1 is LGHDT and CDR2 is YNNKEL (reference sequence). This CDR3 is 15 amino acids long. The CDR3 spells CASSPRDTRVGEQYF. CDR3 bases: TGTGCCAGCAGCCCCCGGGACACAAGGGTGGGAGAGCAGTACTTC.

This chain uses TRBV7-2 with TRBJ1-1, with D maybe TRBD1 (6 bases). From germline, CDR1 is SGHTA and CDR2 FQGNSA. The CDR3 loop spans 17 amino acids. Trimming pared 1 base from V and 6 bases from J, leaving 21 bases between. CDR3 sequence: CASSLVRGGGIMAEAFF. DNA of the CDR3: TGTGCCAGCAGCTTAGTTAGGGGGGGAGGTATAATGGCTGAAGCTTTCTTT.

The chain carries TRBV5-1 and TRBJ2-1, with 12 bases that match TRBD2. The CDR3 totals 18 residues. Germline lookup yields CDR1 SGHRS and CDR2 YFSETQ. The trim removed 0 bases at V and 0 bases at J, leaving 4 bases unmatched. The CDR3, as DNA: TGCGCCAGCAGCTTGGAACTAGCGGGGGGTTCCTCCTACAATGAGCAGTTCTTC. Its translation is CASSLELAGGSSYNEQFF.

The gene calls are TRBV10-3 and TRBJ1-1, with D perhaps TRBD1 (5 bases). This CDR3 is built from 15 residues. V was trimmed by 4 bases and J by 1 base, leaving 13 bases between them. CDR1 and CDR2 from the germline V gene are ENHRY and SYGVKD. As DNA, the CDR3 is TGTGCCATCAGTGGACGACAGTTAGGGAACACTGAAGCTTTCTTT. Translating gives CAISGRQLGNTEAFF.

The V and J genes are TRBV15 and TRBJ2-1, with 9 nucleotides matching TRBD1. V dropped 7 bases and J dropped 8; count of bases not matched to a gene: 12. This CDR3 is 15 amino acids long. Germline V gives CDR1 LNHNV, CDR2 YYDKDF (reference sequence). CDR3 loop: CATNTDRGEVDEQFF. The CDR3, as DNA: TGTGCCACCAACACAGACAGGGGGGAAGTAGATGAGCAGTTCTTC.

The gene calls are TRBV6-5 and TRBJ1-5; D unresolved. This CDR3 has 14 amino acids. Trimming removed 5 bases at V and 6 bases at J, with 14 bases between. The germline CDR1 and CDR2 sequences are MNHEY and SVGAGI. As DNA, the CDR3 is TGTGCCAGCAGTCTCGAGCCTAGGAGTCAGCCCCAGCATTTT. Protein sequence: CASSLEPRSQPQHF.

The chain joins TRBV19 to TRBJ1-1, with no clear D. Germline V CDR1 and CDR2: LNHDA, SQIVND (reference sequence). V lost 4 bases, J lost 3 bases, and 9 bases lay in between. The CDR3 runs to 13 residues. CDR3 sequence: CASSTDSYTEAFF. In DNA, the CDR3 is TGTGCCAGTAGTACGGACTCCTACACTGAAGCTTTCTTT.

CDR3 sequence (DNA): TGTGCCAGCATCCAAAAATGGGGGGGGTTATACGAGCAGTACTTC. It translates to CASIQKWGGLYEQYF. V and J are TRBV6-7 and TRBJ2-7; the match to TRBD2 covers 7 bases. TRBV6-7 is designated an ORF whose function remains uncertain. The CDR3 contains 15 residues. The V gene end was trimmed by 7 bases and the J gene end by 4 bases; junction bases not matched to a gene: 13.

This chain uses TRBV28 with TRBJ2-7; 7 bases align to TRBD1. J gave up 1 base and V 4 bases, and 7 bases lay outside the gene matches. The CDR3 runs to 15 residues. Germline V CDR1 and CDR2: MDHEN, SYDVKM. The CDR3 reads CASSSQWTGSYEQYF. In nucleotides, the CDR3 is TGTGCCAGCAGTTCCCAATGGACAGGTTCCTACGAGCAGTACTTC. The full variable domain, in which reference TRBV28 and TRBJ2-7 provide the parts outside the CDR3, is DVKVTQSSRYLVKRTGEKVFLECVQDMDHENMFWYRQDPGLGLRLIYFSYDVKMKEKGDIPEGYSVSREKKERFSLILESASTNQTSMYLCASSSQWTGSYEQYFGPGTRLTVT.

CDR3 protein: CASSSQTGNTNYGYTF. CDR3 DNA: TGCGCCAGCAGCTCCCAAACAGGGAACACTAACTATGGCTACACCTTC. The chain uses TRBV5-1 and TRBJ1-2; tentatively, D is TRBD1 (6 bases). V was pared by 3 bases and J by 0 bases, with 15 bases between. CDR3 size: 16 residues. CDR1 is SGHRS and CDR2 is YFSETQ in the germline V gene.

This clone was observed a single time. Written as DNA, the CDR3 is TGTGCCAGCAGTTACGGAGAGGGAAACACTGAAGCTTTCTTT. This translates into CASSYGEGNTEAFF. V and J are TRBV6-2 or TRBV6-3 and TRBJ1-1; D ambiguous. V lost 2 bases and J 2 bases, leaving 9 bases between the germline ends. Germline V lookup: CDR1 MNHEY, CDR2 SVGEGT. This CDR3 region has 14 residues.

This chain links TRBV12-5 with TRBJ2-2, with TRBD1 matching 12 bases. The germline V gene has CDR1 LGHNT and CDR2 FRNRAP. J was trimmed by 7 bases and V by 6 bases; bases with no gene match: 3. The CDR3 has 14 amino acids. In DNA form, the CDR3 reads TGTGCTAGTGGGGGGACAGGGGGCAGCGGGGAGCTGTTTTTT. Its translation is CASGGTGGSGELFF.

The CDR3 coding sequence is TGTGCCAGCAGGTCTACAGTGAGCTCTGGAAACACCATATATTTT. Amino acids: CASRSTVSSGNTIYF. The chain recombines TRBV5-5 with TRBJ1-3; D gene ambiguous. The V end lost 5 bases, the J end lost 0 bases, and 12 bases lay between the germline ends. The germline V gene has CDR1 SGHKS and CDR2 YYEKEE (reference sequence). The CDR3 is made up of 15 amino acids.

V and J are TRBV5-1 and TRBJ2-7; 8 nucleotides line up with TRBD2. The CDR3 has 13 amino acids. Germline CDR1 reads SGHRS; CDR2 reads YFSETQ. V lost 5 bases to trimming and J lost 7 bases; unmatched junction nucleotides: 8. The DNA for the CDR3 is TGCGCCAGCAGGCCGGGAGGGAGAGATGAGCAGTACTTC. Translation gives CASRPGGRDEQYF.

V gene TRBV7-6 combines with J gene TRBJ1-4; the D is unclear. The V gene's germline CDR1 is SGHVS and CDR2 FNYEAQ. V lost 5 bases to trimming and J lost 8 bases, with 21 bases between them. The CDR3 is 16 amino acids. The CDR3 DNA sequence: TGTGCCAGCAGCGGATACCCGGGTCCCGGCCGGGAAAAACTGTTTTTT. It is translated as CASSGYPGPGREKLFF.

This clone occurred once. The chain links TRBV12-2 to TRBJ1-3; the D call in the table, TRBD1, was not verified against the DNA. TRBV12-2 is marked as a pseudogene. The CDR3 totals 15 residues. Written as DNA, the CDR3 is TGTGCAAGTCGCAGAGACAGAACCTCTGGAAACACCATATATTTT. Translating gives CASRRDRTSGNTIYF.

This clone has only one observation. The chain carries TRBV28 and TRBJ1-2, with 10 bases matching TRBD1. Germline V gene sequence: CDR1 MDHEN, CDR2 SYDVKM. J gave up 6 bases and V 6 bases, and 7 bases lay outside the gene matches. This CDR3 is built from 14 residues. The CDR3 reads CASSPGTGADGYTF. CDR3 DNA: TGTGCCAGCAGCCCCGGGACAGGGGCTGATGGCTACACCTTC.

This clone has only one observation. The chain links TRBV3-1 (or the pseudogene TRBV3-2) to TRBJ2-1; weak D call: TRBD2 (6 bases). With 3 bases removed from V and 0 bases from J, the gap between germline ends came to 12 bases. Germline lookup yields CDR1 LGHDT and CDR2 YNNKEL (reference sequence). The CDR3 is 16 residues long. This chain's CDR3 is CASSQEGLFSYNEQFF. In DNA form, the CDR3 reads TGTGCCAGCAGCCAGGAGGGACTTTTCTCCTACAATGAGCAGTTCTTC.

The V gene is TRBV14, the J gene TRBJ2-1; 11 bases are a match to TRBD2. Germline trimming cut 6 bases from V and 9 bases from J; bases unmatched to any gene: 7. The CDR3 runs 14 residues. Germline CDR1 SGHDN, CDR2 FVKESK. The CDR3 bases are TGTGCCAGCAGTCATTTAGCGGGAGGGACTGAGCAGTTCTTC. It translates to CASSHLAGGTEQFF.

This clone was found once. The CDR3 DNA follows: TGTGCCAGCAGCTTTTCGACGACTAGCGGGGGGTTGAGCTCCTACAATGAGCAGTTCTTC. Translated, it gives CASSFSTTSGGLSSYNEQFF. The chain joins TRBV7-3 to TRBJ2-1; TRBD2 matches 13 bases. V was pared by 3 bases and J by 0 bases, with 11 bases of the junction left unmatched. Germline CDR1 SGHTA, CDR2 FQGTGA. The CDR3 totals 20 residues.

The chain employs TRBV7-9 and TRBJ2-5, with a possible D match to TRBD2 (7 bases). The CDR3 sequence is 13 residues long. Germline CDR1 SEHNR, CDR2 FQNEAQ (reference sequence). The germline V and J ends were trimmed by 5 bases and 4 bases, with 11 bases remaining between them. CDR3 in DNA: TGTGCCAGCAGCCGGGGGGCCGGAGAGACCCAGTACTTC. Its translation: CASSRGAGETQYF.

The chain has TRBV29-1 and TRBJ1-2; no definite D call. Germline CDR1 is SQVTM and CDR2 is ANQGSEA. CDR3 size: 11 residues. V lost 3 bases and J lost 3, with 5 bases in between. The CDR3, as DNA: TGCAGCGTTGATCCAGACTATGGCTACACCTTC. It specifies CSVDPDYGYTF.

As for this clone: The sample carries other DNA sequences with the same CDR3. This chain links TRBV28 with TRBJ1-1; TRBD1 matches 7 bases. The CDR3 has 14 amino acids. Germline V lookup: CDR1 MDHEN, CDR2 SYDVKM. V lost 6 bases to trimming and J lost 0 bases; unmatched junction nucleotides: 4. CDR3 region: CASSAGGLNTEAFF. CDR3 DNA: TGTGCCAGCAGCGCAGGGGGATTGAACACTGAAGCTTTCTTT.

V gene TRBV19 combines with J gene TRBJ1-3, with unresolved D. Trimming shortened V by 11 bases and J by 0 bases, and 14 bases separated the two germline ends. The germline V gene has CDR1 LNHDA and CDR2 SQIVND (reference sequence). This CDR3 has 14 amino acids. The CDR3 here is CASSAGFSGNTIYF. Written as DNA, the CDR3 is TGTGCCTCCTCGGCGGGGTTCTCTGGAAACACCATATATTTT.

This clone has a single count. This chain uses TRBV16 with TRBJ2-1; TRBD2 agrees at 7 bases. The junction had 15 bases not matched to a gene; V was cut back by 3 bases and J by 10 bases. Germline V gene data show CDR1 as KGHSY and CDR2 as FQNENV. CDR3 length equals 16 residues. CDR3 nucleotide sequence: TGTGCCAGCAGCCAGACCCCCCCTAGCGGAAGGCAGGAGCAGTTCTTC. This gives the protein CASSQTPPSGRQEQFF.

This clone was observed once. This rearrangement joins TRBV28 to TRBJ1-2; D uncertain. Deletions cut 7 bases from V and 5 bases from J, with 11 bases between. This CDR3 contains 12 residues. The germline V gene encodes CDR1 MDHEN and CDR2 SYDVKM. CDR3 amino acids: CASTDGVYGYTF. CDR3 nucleotides: TGTGCCAGCACCGACGGAGTATATGGCTACACCTTC.